The 5 T cell receptor beta chains below come from one sample, sequenced in a study of T-cell reconstitution after alpha-beta-depleted transplantation in children. This sample's TCRbeta library carried unique molecular identifier barcodes. TCRdb re-derived calls from the PCR reads in MiXCR, one entry per CDR3 protein. The sample lists 750,000 to 950,000 distinct CDR3 sequences, 16% occurring once. Sequencing was performed on PBMCs, mostly from graft donor cells, taken 360 days after TCRalphabeta/CD19-depleted stem cell transplant. The receptors were sampled from a male patient younger than 18 who had a stem cell transplant for acute lymphoblastic leukemia, so the T cells may come from the graft donor.

The chain recombines TRBV14 with TRBJ2-2; D might be TRBD2 (6 bases). Trimming left V 6 bases short and J 2 bases short, with 13 bases between. CDR3 size: 15 residues. From germline, CDR1 is SGHDN and CDR2 FVKESK. DNA for the CDR3: TGTGCCAGCAGGGACGGAGGGTTTAACACCGGGGAGCTGTTTTTT. It is translated as CASRDGGFNTGELFF.

V and J are TRBV10-3 and TRBJ2-7; D gene unclear. The CDR3 contains 15 residues. Germline V gene sequence: CDR1 ENHRY, CDR2 SYGVKD. The V gene lost 2 bases and the J gene lost 1 base, with 12 bases spanning the gap. The CDR3 spells CAISELPGSSYEQYF. The CDR3 region has the DNA TGTGCCATCAGTGAGCTCCCAGGATCGTCCTACGAGCAGTACTTC.

This clonotype has just a few counts. This sequence joins TRBV16 and TRBJ2-7, with D possibly being TRBD1 (5 bases). Germline V CDR1 and CDR2: KGHSY, FQNENV. The V gene lost 6 bases and the J gene lost 5 bases, with 17 bases spanning the gap. This CDR3 region has 14 residues. The CDR3 spells CASRPGKVSHEQYF. The CDR3 DNA follows: TGTGCCAGCAGACCAGGGAAGGTTTCCCACGAGCAGTACTTC.

This clonotype was counted between two and nine times. The rearrangement links TRBV7-2 to TRBJ1-4; TRBD1 might be the D (5 bases). CDR1 and CDR2 (germline): SGHTA, FQGNSA. The germline V and J ends were trimmed by 1 base and 8 bases, with 11 bases remaining between them. The CDR3 is 14 amino acids. CDR3 DNA sequence: TGTGCCAGCAGCTTAGGGGGCCACCTCGAAAAACTGTTTTTT. Translated, it gives CASSLGGHLEKLFF.

V and J are TRBV27 and TRBJ2-5; no firm D call. The CDR3 is made up of 14 amino acids. Germline V lookup: CDR1 MNHEY, CDR2 SMNVEV (reference sequence). With 3 bases removed from V and 4 bases from J, the gap between germline ends came to 12 bases. The CDR3 sequence: CASSLWARGETQYF. CDR3 nucleotide sequence: TGTGCCAGCAGTTTGTGGGCCCGAGGAGAGACCCAGTACTTC.